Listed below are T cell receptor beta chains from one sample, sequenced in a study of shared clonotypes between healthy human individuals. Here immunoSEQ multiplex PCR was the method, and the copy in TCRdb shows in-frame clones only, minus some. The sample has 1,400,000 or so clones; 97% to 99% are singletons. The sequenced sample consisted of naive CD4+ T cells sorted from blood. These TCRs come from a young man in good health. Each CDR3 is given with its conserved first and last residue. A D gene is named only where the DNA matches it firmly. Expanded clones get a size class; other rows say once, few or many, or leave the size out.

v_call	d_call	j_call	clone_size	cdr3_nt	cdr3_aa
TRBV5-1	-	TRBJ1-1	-	TGCGCCAGCAGCGGAGGACACGGATTGGACACTGAAGCTTTCTTT	CASSGGHGLDTEAFF
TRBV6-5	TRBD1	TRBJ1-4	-	TGTGCCAGCAGTTACGGGTCCGGGACAGGCGAAAAACTGTTTTTT	CASSYGSGTGEKLFF
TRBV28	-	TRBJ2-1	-	TGTGCCAGCAGTTTAGAATCGACAGTGCAGTTCTTC	CASSLESTVQFF
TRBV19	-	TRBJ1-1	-	TGTGCCAGCAATTACCATCGCCAAGAAGCTTTCTTT	CASNYHRQEAFF
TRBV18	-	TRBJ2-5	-	TGTGCCAGCTCACCAACTTATGGAGAGACCCAGTACTTC	CASSPTYGETQYF
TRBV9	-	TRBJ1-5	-	TGTGCCAGCAGCGTAGAGGTAGGGGATCAGCCCCAGCATTTT	CASSVEVGDQPQHF
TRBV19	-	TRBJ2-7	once	TGTGCCACCACAGGGAAATCTCTCTACGAGCAGTACTTC	CATTGKSLYEQYF
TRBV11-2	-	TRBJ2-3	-	TGTGCCAGCAGCTTATATACCCGCACAGATACGCAGTATTTT	CASSLYTRTDTQYF
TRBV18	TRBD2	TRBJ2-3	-	TGTGCCAGCTCACCCGTATCTAGCGGGAGGACCACAGATACGCAGTATTTT	CASSPVSSGRTTDTQYF
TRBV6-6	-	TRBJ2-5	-	TGTGCCAGCAGTTACCAAGAGACCCAGTACTTC	CASSYQETQYF
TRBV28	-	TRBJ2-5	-	TGTGCCAGCATGAAAGGGCTCCAAGAGACCCAGTACTTC	CASMKGLQETQYF
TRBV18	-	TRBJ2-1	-	TGTGCCAGCTCAACAACGCGGGAGCAGTTCTTC	CASSTTREQFF
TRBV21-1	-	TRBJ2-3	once	TGTGCCAGCAGCAAAGCGCTTTTAAGCGGGAGGTTTGGAGATACGCAGTATTTT	CASSKALLSGRFGDTQYF
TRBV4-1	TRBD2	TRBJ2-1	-	TGCGCCAGCAGCCAAGAGGCTAGCGGGAGGTACGATGAGCAGTTCTTC	CASSQEASGRYDEQFF
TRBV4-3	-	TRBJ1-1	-	TGCGCCAGCAGCCAAGATTTCCGCATATCTGAAGCTTTCTTT	CASSQDFRISEAFF
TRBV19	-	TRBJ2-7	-	TGTGCCAGTGTGTCAGGCTCCTACGAGCAGTACTTC	CASVSGSYEQYF
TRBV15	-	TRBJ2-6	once	TGTGCCACCAGCAGAGATGAGGGACAATGGTCTGGGGCCAACGTCCTGACTTTC	CATSRDEGQWSGANVLTF
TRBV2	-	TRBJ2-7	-	TGTGCCAGCAGGAGCGGCGCGGGACAAACGTTTGAGCAGTACTTC	CASRSGAGQTFEQYF
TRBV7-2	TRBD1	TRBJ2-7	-	TGTGCCAGCAGCTTAGGACAGGGTACCCTTGGGTACGAGCAGTACTTC	CASSLGQGTLGYEQYF
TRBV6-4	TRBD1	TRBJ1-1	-	TGTGCCAGCAGTGACTCGGGAGGGGGCAGTGCTTTCTTT	CASSDSGGGSAFF
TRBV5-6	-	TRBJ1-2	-	TGTGCCAGCAGCTTGGACGGACGGAGGGGACACTATGGCTACACCTTC	CASSLDGRRGHYGYTF
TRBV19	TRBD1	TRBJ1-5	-	TGTGCCAGTAGTAGCACAGGGGCTTTAAAGCCCCAGCATTTT	CASSSTGALKPQHF
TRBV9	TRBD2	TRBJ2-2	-	TGTGCCAGCAGCCCGAGGACTAGCGGGAGGGGTTTCGTCACCGGGGAGCTGTTTTTT	CASSPRTSGRGFVTGELFF
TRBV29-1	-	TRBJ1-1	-	TGCAGCGTCGGGGTTCACACTGAAGCTTTCTTT	CSVGVHTEAFF
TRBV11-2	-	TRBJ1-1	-	TGTGCCAGCAGCTTAGATCGGTCGGCTCCCCTTGGGACTGAAGCTTTCTTT	CASSLDRSAPLGTEAFF
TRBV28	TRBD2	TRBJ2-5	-	TGTGCCAGCAGCAGACTAGCGGGAGGGGGCGAGACCCAGTACTTC	CASSRLAGGGETQYF
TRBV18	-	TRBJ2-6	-	TGTGCCAGCTCACCACGAGGAGGATCTGGGGCCAACGTCCTGACTTTC	CASSPRGGSGANVLTF
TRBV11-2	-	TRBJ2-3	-	TGTGCCAGCAGCAAATTAATTGGCGGTAGCACAGATACGCAGTATTTT	CASSKLIGGSTDTQYF
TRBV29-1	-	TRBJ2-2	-	TGCAGCGTTGAAGTCTCGGGACAGAACACCGGGGAGCTGTTTTTT	CSVEVSGQNTGELFF
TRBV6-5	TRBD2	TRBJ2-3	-	TGTGCCAGCAGTTACCTCGGGAGGGGGGCTACAGATACGCAGTATTTT	CASSYLGRGATDTQYF
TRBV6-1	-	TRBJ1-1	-	TGTGCCAGCAGTGAAGGTACGACTTTGAACACTGAAGCTTTCTTT	CASSEGTTLNTEAFF
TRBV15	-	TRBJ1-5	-	TGTGCCACCAGCAGAGATGGCGCGGGGGGTCAGCCCCAGCATTTT	CATSRDGAGGQPQHF
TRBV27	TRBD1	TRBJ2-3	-	TGTGCCAGCAGCCTCAGGGGGCCCCCGGTTCCGGATACGCAGTATTTT	CASSLRGPPVPDTQYF
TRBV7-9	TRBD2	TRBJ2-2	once	TGTGCCAGCAGAGCACTAGCGGGAGATGTTACCGGGGAGCTGTTTTTT	CASRALAGDVTGELFF
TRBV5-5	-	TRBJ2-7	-	TGTGCCAGCAGCTTGGTCCAGTGGCACGAGCAGTACTTC	CASSLVQWHEQYF
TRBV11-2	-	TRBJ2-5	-	TGTGCCAGCAGTTCAGGGGTCCTGTCCCAGTACTTC	CASSSGVLSQYF
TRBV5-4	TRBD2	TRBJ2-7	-	TGTGCCAGCAGCGTGCCGGGCGGGAGGGCCAACGAGCAGTACTTC	CASSVPGGRANEQYF
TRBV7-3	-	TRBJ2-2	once	TGTGCCAGCAGCTTAAACCCTACAGGGCCCGGGGAGCTGTTTTTT	CASSLNPTGPGELFF
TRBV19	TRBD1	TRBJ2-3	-	TGTGCCAGTAGTGCCCGACCGGGACAGGGGCCAGATACGCAGTATTTT	CASSARPGQGPDTQYF
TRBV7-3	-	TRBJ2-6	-	TGTGCCAGCAGCCCCCGTTCAACCTCTGGGGCCAACGTCCTGACTTTC	CASSPRSTSGANVLTF
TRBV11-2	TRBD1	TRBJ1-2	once	TGTGCCAGCAGCTTAGCGGACAGGGGGGACTATGGCTACACCTTC	CASSLADRGDYGYTF
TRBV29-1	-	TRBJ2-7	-	TGCAGCGTTGTGGGACGGGACAGGCGGACTAGCGATCCCCAAAAAAGCAACTACGAGCAGTACTTC	CSVVGRDRRTSDPQKSNYEQYF
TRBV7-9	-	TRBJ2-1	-	TGTGCCAGCAGCTTAGCCACAGCATGGAGGCAGTTCTTC	CASSLATAWRQFF
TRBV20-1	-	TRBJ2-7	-	TGCAGTGCTGGGGTCGGGGGGCAGTACTTC	CSAGVGGQYF
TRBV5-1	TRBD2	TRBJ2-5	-	TGCGCCAGCAGCAATAGCGGGAGGGCTATGGAGACCCAGTACTTC	CASSNSGRAMETQYF
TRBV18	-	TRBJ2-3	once	TGTGCCAGCTCACTCGGGACCCACGCCGGCACAGATACGCAGTATTTT	CASSLGTHAGTDTQYF
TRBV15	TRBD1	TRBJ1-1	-	TGTGCCACCAGCAGGGACAGGGGTGAAGCTTTCTTT	CATSRDRGEAFF
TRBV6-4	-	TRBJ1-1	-	TGTGCCAGCAGCCAAAACCGAGGGGGGACCACTGAAGCTTTCTTT	CASSQNRGGTTEAFF
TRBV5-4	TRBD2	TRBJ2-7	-	TGTGCCAGCAGCCCCGGGACTAGCGGGACAAGGTACGAGCAGTACTTC	CASSPGTSGTRYEQYF
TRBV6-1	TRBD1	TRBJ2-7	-	TGTGCCAGCAGTGGACTCCGGGACAGACCCTACGAGCAGTACTTC	CASSGLRDRPYEQYF
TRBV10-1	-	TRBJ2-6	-	TGCGCCAGCAGTGAATGTCTCTCTGGGGCCAACGTCCTGACTTTC	CASSECLSGANVLTF